This T cell receptor (beta chain) was observed in a study of blood T cell repertoires in COVID-19. Whole-study context: From T cells, B-cell-depleted T cells, or PBMCs came the material, which was cDNA or gDNA.

This clone was seen only a few times. Assay: immunoSEQ multiplex PCR; the TCRdb copy retains only in-frame clones and omits some. The sample has 250,000 to 300,000 clones; approximately 89% are singletons. The CDR3 runs to 12 residues. V gave up 10 bases and J gave up 1 base, with 8 bases separating them. Germline loops: CDR1 MDHEN, CDR2 SYDVKM. The sample consisted of PBMCs or T cells enriched from blood (not recorded which). The chain links TRBV28 to TRBJ2-1; no definite D call. This receptor was identified in an older woman who had recovered from COVID-19. This chain's CDR3 is CATSGSYNEQFF. CDR3 in DNA: TGTGCCACCTCAGGATCCTACAATGAGCAGTTCTTC.